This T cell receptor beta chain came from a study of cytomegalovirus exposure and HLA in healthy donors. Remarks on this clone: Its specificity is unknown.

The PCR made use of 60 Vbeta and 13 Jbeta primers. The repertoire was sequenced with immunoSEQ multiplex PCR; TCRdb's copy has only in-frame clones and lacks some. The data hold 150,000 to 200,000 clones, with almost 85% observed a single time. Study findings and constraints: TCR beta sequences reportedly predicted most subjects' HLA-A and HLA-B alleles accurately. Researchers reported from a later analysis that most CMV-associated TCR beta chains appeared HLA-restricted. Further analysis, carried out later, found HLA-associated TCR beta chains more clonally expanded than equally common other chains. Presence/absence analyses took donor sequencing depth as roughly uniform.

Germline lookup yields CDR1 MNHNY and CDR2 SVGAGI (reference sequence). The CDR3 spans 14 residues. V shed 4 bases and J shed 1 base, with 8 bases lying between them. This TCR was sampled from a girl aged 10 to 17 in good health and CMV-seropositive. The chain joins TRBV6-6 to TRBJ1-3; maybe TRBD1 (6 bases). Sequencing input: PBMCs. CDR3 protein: CASSSQGSGNTIYF. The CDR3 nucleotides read TGTGCCAGCAGTTCACAGGGTTCTGGAAACACCATATATTTT.